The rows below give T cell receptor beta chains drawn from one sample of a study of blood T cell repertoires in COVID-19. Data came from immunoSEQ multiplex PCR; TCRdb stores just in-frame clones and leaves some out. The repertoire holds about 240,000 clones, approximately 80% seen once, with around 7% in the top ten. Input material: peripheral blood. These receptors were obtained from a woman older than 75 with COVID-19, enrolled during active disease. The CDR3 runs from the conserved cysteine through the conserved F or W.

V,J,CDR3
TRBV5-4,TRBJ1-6,CASSFERGRSPLHF
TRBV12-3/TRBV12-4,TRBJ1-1,CASMGGGYTEAFF
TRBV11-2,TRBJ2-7,CASSEKAGTGGTYEQYF
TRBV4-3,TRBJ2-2,CASSQGLAGGGELFF
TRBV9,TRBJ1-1,CASSVHGGTTEAFF
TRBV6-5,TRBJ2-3,CATQGTHTDTQYF
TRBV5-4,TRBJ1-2,CASSLISGESGYTF
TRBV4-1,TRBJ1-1,CASSPTHGGTEAFF
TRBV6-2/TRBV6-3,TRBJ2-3,CASSYQGLAGAADTQYF
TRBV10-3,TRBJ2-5,CAISSTLAGDIETQYF
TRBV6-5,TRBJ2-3,CASSPGLVVTDTQYF
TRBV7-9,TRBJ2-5,CASSLGTAQETQYF
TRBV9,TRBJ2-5,CASSVDGGFETQYF
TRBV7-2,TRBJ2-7,CASSLGGSFTYEQYF
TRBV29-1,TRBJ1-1,CSVTFTGRAFF
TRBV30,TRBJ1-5,CAWSVLSSSNQPQHF
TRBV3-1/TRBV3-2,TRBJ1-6,CASSQGGTSSLHF
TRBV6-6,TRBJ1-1,CASRHSRGGMNTEAFF
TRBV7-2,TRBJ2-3,CASSSWTSGSTDTQYF
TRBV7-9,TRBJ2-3,CASSLAGTQAQYF
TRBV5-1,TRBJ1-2,CASSRQGGGYTF
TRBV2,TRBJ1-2,CASRLDRGGNYGYTF
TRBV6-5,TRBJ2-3,CASSSQGKSTDTQYF
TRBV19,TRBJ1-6,CASSAVGQGKNSPLHF
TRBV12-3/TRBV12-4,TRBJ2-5,CASRVAGGETQYF
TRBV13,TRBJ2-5,CASSTSVVEETQYF
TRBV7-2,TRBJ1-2,CASSFEGLSGYTF
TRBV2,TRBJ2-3,CASRQMGSLAGVDTQYF
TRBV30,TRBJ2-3,CAWRPSGGTDTQYF
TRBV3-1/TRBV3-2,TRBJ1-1,CASSLTSDTEAFF
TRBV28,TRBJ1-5,CASSFGQGSSNQPQHF
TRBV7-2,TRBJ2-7,CASSFMAGPSYEQYF
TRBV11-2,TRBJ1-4,CASSSSDRGNEKLFF
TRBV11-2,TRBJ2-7,CASSLAWASGAYEQYF
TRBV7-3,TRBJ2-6,CASSPHRASGANVLTF
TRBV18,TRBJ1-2,CASSPEGDGYTF
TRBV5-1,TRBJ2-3,CASRLGSRDTDTQYF
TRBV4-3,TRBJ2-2,CASSQEASPGQQTGELFF
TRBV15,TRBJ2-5,CATSRGTSGGRETQYF
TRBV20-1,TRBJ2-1,CSARRMGEQFF
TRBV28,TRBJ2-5,CASSSPTAGSETQYF
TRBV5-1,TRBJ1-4,CASSLGSNEKLFF
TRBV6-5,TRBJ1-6,CASGAGLISPLHF
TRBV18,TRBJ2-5,CASSPQSPLSIGTPKETQYF
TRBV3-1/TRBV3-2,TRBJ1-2,CASSHPRNRGAGYTF
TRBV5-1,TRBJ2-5,CASSLEGGGETQYF
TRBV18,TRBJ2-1,CASSSGLLYNEQFF
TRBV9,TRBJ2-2,CASSVDGTGGGELFF
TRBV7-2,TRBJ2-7,CASRPTGGGYEQYF
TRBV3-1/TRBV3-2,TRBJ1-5,CASSRQGNQPQHF
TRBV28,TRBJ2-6,CASISVRDSYSGANVLTF
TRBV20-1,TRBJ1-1,CSAMGRDRAFF
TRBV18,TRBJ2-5,CASSPFRGTAETQYF
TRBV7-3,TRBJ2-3,CASSLGTGSDTQYF
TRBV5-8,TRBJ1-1,CASSLEGRGQAFF
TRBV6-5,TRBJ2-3,CASSTGGTIDTQYF
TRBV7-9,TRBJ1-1,CASSLARQGNTEAFF
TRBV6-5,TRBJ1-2,CASRAGGLYGYTF
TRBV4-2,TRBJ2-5,CASSQDPSGGAETQYF